A single T cell receptor beta chain is shown here with its context. These data come from a study of blood T cell repertoires in COVID-19. Study as a whole: PBMCs, B-cell-depleted T cells, or T cells provided the cDNA or gDNA that made up the material.

In the study's own analysis: Amplification from reference gene primers served as the basis for estimated nucleated cell counts. Clones were read by immunoSEQ multiplex PCR, and TCRdb kept only the in-frame ones, dropping some. V and J calls and clone size come straight from that table; D and trimming were deduced from the DNA. Of 210,000 or so clones listed, less than 85% were seen once; the top ten hold approximately 8%. Seattle patients were enrolled while actively infected and followed longitudinally. Germline V gives CDR1 LNHDA, CDR2 SQIVND (reference sequence). This CDR3 is built from 16 residues. Trimming at V came to 5 bases and at J to 0 bases, leaving 4 bases not matched to a gene.

The chain employs TRBV19 and TRBJ2-1; TRBD2 aligns across 10 bases. Sequencing was carried out using peripheral blood. The sequence came from a woman of 80 years or more with COVID-19, enrolled during active disease. The CDR3 is CASSGLAASSYNEQFF. The CDR3 region has the DNA TGTGCCAGTAGTGGACTAGCGGCTAGCTCCTACAATGAGCAGTTCTTC.